This TCR beta chain derives from a study of cytomegalovirus exposure and HLA in healthy donors. Study-wide results and limits: The study listed some 160 cytomegalovirus-associated TCR beta chains. Follow-up analysis later connected one missense variant in DCLRE1C with trimming of TCR beta V- and J-genes.

The PCR contained 60 Vbeta and 13 Jbeta primers. Generated by immunoSEQ multiplex PCR, the TCRdb table keeps only in-frame clones and is missing some. The sample lists hundreds of thousands of clones, roughly 79% occurring once. Worth noting for this clone: Its antigen is as yet unknown.

Sequencing used PBMCs. The sequence derives from a man in his late teens or twenties in good health and CMV-seronegative.

The CDR3: CASRFNTGQNYEQYF. The CDR3 DNA is TGTGCCAGCAGATTCAATACGGGACAGAACTACGAGCAGTACTTC. The J gene is TRBJ2-7, the V gene TRBV6-5; 7 bases agree with TRBD1. The CDR3 covers 15 residues. The germline V gene has CDR1 MNHEY and CDR2 SVGAGI. Unmatched junction bases numbered 11, after V lost 6 bases and J lost 3 bases.